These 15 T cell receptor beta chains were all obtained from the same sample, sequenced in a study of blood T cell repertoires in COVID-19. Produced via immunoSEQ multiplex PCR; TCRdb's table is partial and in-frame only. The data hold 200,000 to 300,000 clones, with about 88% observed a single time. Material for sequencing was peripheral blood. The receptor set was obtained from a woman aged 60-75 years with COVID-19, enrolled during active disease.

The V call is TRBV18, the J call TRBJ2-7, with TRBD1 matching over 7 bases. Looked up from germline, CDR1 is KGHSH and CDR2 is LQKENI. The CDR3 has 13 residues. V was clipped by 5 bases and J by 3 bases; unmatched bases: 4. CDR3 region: CASSARQGYEQYF. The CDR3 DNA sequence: TGTGCCAGCTCAGCTCGACAGGGCTACGAGCAGTACTTC.

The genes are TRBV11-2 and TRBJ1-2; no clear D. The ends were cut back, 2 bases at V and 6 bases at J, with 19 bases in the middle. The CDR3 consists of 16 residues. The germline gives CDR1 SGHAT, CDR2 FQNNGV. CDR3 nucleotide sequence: TGTGCCAGCAGCTTAAGTTGGGTCGAACAGAGCCATGGCTACACCTTC. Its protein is CASSLSWVEQSHGYTF.

CDR3: CASSYGLAGITGELFF. DNA of the CDR3: TGTGCCAGCAGTTACGGGTTAGCGGGAATCACCGGGGAGCTGTTTTTT. The rearrangement links TRBV6-2 or TRBV6-3 to TRBJ2-2; TRBD2 matches at 8 bases. This CDR3 has 16 amino acids. Germline lookup yields CDR1 MNHEY and CDR2 SVGEGT. The V gene end was trimmed by 2 bases and the J gene end by 4 bases; junction bases not matched to a gene: 6.

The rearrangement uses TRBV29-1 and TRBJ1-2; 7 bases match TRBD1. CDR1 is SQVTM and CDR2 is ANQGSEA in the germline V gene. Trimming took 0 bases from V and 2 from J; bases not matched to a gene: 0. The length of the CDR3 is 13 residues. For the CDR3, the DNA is TGCAGCGTTGAAGAACAGGGGAACTATGGCTACACCTTC. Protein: CSVEEQGNYGYTF.

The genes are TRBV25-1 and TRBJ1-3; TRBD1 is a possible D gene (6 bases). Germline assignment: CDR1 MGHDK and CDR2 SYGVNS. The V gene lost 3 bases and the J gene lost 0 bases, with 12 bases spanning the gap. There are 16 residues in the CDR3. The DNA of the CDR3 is TGTGCCAGCAGTGACTGGGGGGGCTACTCTGGAAACACCATATATTTT. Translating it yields CASSDWGGYSGNTIYF.

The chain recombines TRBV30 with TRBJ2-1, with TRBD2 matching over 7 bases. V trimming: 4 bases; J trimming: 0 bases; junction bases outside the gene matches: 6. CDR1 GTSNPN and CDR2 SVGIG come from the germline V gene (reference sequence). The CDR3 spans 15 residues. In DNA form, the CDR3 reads TGTGCCTGGATAGCGGGCCCGAGCTCCTACAATGAGCAGTTCTTC. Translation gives CAWIAGPSSYNEQFF.

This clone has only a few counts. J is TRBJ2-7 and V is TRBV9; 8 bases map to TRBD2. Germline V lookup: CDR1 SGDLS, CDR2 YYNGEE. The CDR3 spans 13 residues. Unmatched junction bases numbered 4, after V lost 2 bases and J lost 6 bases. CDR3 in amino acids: CASSVGRVGEQYF. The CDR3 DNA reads TGTGCCAGCAGCGTCGGGAGGGTGGGCGAGCAGTACTTC.

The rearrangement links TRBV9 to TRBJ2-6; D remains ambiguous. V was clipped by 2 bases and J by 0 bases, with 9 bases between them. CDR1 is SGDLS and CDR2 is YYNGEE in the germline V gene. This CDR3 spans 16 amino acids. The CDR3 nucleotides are TGTGCCAGCAGCGTGAGGTCCGTCTCTGGGGCCAACGTCCTGACTTTC. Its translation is CASSVRSVSGANVLTF.

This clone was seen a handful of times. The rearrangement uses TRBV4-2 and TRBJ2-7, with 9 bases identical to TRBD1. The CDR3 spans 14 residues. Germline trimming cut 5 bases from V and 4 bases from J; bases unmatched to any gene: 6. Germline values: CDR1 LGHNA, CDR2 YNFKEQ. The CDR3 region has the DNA TGTGCCAGCAGCTCTTCGACAGGGGGGTACGAGCAGTACTTC. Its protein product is CASSSSTGGYEQYF.

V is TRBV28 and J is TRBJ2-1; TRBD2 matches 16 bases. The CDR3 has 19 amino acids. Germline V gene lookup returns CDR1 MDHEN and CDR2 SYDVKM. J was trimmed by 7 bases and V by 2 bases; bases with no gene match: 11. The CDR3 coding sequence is TGTGCCAGCAGTTTACGGGGACTAGCGGGAGGGCCGCTGTATAATGAGCAGTTCTTC. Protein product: CASSLRGLAGGPLYNEQFF.

Written as DNA, the CDR3 is TGTGCCAGCAGGGAGACTAGCGGGGGACAAGAGACCCAGTACTTC. This translates into CASRETSGGQETQYF. The chain couples TRBV28 to TRBJ2-5; 12 nucleotides align to TRBD2. Germline V CDR1 and CDR2: MDHEN, SYDVKM. Trimming removed 6 bases from V and 2 bases from J; junction bases left unmatched: 4. CDR3 length equals 15 residues.

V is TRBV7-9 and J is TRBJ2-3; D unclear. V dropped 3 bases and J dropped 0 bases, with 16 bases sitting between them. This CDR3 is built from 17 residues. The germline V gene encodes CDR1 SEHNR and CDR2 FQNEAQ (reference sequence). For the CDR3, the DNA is TGTGCCAGCAGCTTCTTTTTGAGTATCGTGAGCACAGATACGCAGTATTTT. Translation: CASSFFLSIVSTDTQYF.

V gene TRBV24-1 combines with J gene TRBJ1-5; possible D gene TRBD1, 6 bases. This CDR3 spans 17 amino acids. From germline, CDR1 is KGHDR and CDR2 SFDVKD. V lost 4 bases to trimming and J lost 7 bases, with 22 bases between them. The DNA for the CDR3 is TGTGCCACCAGTGACACATCAACAGGGCCAGGAGGCCAGCCCCAGCATTTT. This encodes CATSDTSTGPGGQPQHF.

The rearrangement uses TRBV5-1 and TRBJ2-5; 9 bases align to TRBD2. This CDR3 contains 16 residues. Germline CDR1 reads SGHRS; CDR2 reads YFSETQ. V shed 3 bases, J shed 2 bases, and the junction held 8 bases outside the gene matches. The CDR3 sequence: CASSSGGLAGQETQYF. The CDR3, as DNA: TGCGCCAGCAGCTCGGGTGGGCTAGCGGGACAAGAGACCCAGTACTTC. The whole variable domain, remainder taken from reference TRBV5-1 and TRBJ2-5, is KAGVTQTPRYLIKTRGQQVTLSCSPISGHRSVSWYQQTPGQGLQFLFEYFSETQRNKGNFPGRFSGRQFSNSRSEMNVSTLELGDSALYLCASSSGGLAGQETQYFGPGTRLLVL.

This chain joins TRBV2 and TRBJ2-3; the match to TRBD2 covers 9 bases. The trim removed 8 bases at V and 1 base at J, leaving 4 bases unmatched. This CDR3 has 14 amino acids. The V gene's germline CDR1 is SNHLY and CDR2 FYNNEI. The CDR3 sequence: CASGWTSGTDTQYF. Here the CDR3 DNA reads TGTGCCAGCGGCTGGACTAGCGGCACAGATACGCAGTATTTT.